This T cell receptor (beta chain) comes out of a study of control samples from healthy donors and cancer patients. In germline, CDR1 is SGDLS, CDR2 YYNGEE. This CDR3 has 15 residues. Trimming took 0 bases from V and 4 from J, leaving 11 bases between them. The table came from immunoSEQ multiplex PCR; TCRdb's copy has only in-frame clones and leaves some out. There are 100,000 or so clones in the sample; around 80% occur only once, and around 10% lies in the top ten. The rearrangement uses TRBV9 and TRBJ1-5; D remains unclear. This sequence originates from an older woman in good health. The sample comprised blood. The CDR3 reads CASSVAGEHNQPQHF. The CDR3 DNA reads as TGTGCCAGCAGCGTAGCCGGCGAGCATAATCAGCCCCAGCATTTT.